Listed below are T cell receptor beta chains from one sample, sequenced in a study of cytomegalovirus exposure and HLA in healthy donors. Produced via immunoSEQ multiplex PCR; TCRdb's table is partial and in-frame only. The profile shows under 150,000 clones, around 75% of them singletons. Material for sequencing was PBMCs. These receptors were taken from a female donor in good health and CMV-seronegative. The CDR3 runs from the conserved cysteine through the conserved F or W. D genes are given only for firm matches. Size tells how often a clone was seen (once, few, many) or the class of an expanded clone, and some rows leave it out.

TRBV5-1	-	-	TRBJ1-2	TGCGCCAGCAGCCCGGGGGTACGGCCAGCTAACTATGGCTACACCTTC	CASSPGVRPANYGYTF
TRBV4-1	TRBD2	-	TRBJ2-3	TGCGCCAGCAGCCAAGATCCCAGCGGGAGGGCGCAGGGGACGCAGTATTTT	CASSQDPSGRAQGTQYF
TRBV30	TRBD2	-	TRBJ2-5	TGTGCCTGGAGTGTAGACGGGGGGGCCGGTAAGACCCAGTACTTC	CAWSVDGGAGKTQYF
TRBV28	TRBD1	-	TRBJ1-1	TGTGCCAGCAGTTTCAGTGGACAGGTCTATGGCGCTGAAGCTTTCTTT	CASSFSGQVYGAEAFF
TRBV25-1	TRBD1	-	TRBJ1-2	TGTGCCAGCAGTGAATCGACAGGGTCCTCCTATGGCTACACCTTC	CASSESTGSSYGYTF
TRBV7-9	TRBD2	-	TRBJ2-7	TGTGCCAGCAGCTTTTTTCGGGGGGGGACCTACGAGCAGTACTTC	CASSFFRGGTYEQYF
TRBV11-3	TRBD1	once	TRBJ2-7	TGTGCCAGCAGCTTAGATGGGGCCACATGGGACAGAATTGACGAGCAGTACTTC	CASSLDGATWDRIDEQYF
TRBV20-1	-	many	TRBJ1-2	TGCAGTGGGACATCTAACTATGGCTACACCTTC	CSGTSNYGYTF
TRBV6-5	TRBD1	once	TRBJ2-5	TGTGCCAGCAGTTACGAGGGACAGGGGATACAAGAGACCCAGTACTTC	CASSYEGQGIQETQYF
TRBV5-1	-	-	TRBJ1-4	TGCGCCAGCAGCTTGAGCGGGGGTAATGAAAAACTGTTTTTT	CASSLSGGNEKLFF
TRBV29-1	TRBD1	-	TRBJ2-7	TGCAGCGTCGTCGGACAGGCCCACGAGCAGTACTTC	CSVVGQAHEQYF
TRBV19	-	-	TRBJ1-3	TGTGCCAGTAGTATTGCCCTCGCAGGGCTCGGAAACACCATATATTTT	CASSIALAGLGNTIYF
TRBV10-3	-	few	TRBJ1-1	TGTGCCATCAGTCCATCCCTCGGGACTGAAGCTTTCTTT	CAISPSLGTEAFF
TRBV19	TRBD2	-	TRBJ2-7	TGTGCCAGTAGTATCGGTAGCGGGGCTTACGAGCAGTACTTC	CASSIGSGAYEQYF
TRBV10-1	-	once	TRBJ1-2	TGCGCCAGCAGTGAGTCGGGAAGAGACAGGTCCCACACCTTC	CASSESGRDRSHTF
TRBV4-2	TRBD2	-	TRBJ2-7	TGTGCCAGCAGCCTCGGAGCGGGAGAGGGCGAGCAGTACTTC	CASSLGAGEGEQYF
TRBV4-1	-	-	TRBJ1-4	TGCGCCAGCAGCCCACAGGAGTCTAATGAAAAACTGTTTTTT	CASSPQESNEKLFF
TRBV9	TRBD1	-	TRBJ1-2	TGTGCCAGCAGCCCAAGGGACAGGGGATTCGCCTTC	CASSPRDRGFAF
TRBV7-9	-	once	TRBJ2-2	TGTGCCAGCAGCGAACATAACACCGGGGAGCTGTTTTTT	CASSEHNTGELFF
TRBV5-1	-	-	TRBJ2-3	TGCGCCAGCAGCTTGTTTCACAGGGCCGCAGATACGCAGTATTTT	CASSLFHRAADTQYF
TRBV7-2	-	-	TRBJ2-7	TGTGCCAGCAGCTTATTACCTCTATTGGAGCAGTACTTC	CASSLLPLLEQYF
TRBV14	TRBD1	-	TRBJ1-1	TGTGCCAGCCCAATGACAGGGGAGGGGAACACTGAAGCTTTCTTT	CASPMTGEGNTEAFF
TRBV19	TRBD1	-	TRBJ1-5	TGTGCCAGTAGTATGATGACAGGGGAACAGCCCCAGCATTTT	CASSMMTGEQPQHF
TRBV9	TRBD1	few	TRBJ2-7	TGTGCCAGCAGCCCCGGGACAGCTTCCTACGAGCAGTACTTC	CASSPGTASYEQYF
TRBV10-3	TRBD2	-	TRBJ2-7	TGTGCCATCAGTGGGAGCGGGAGTGTCTCCTACGAGCAGTACTTC	CAISGSGSVSYEQYF
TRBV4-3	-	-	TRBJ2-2	TGCGCCAGCAGCCAAGGAGGGCGGACCGTGGGGGAGCTGTTTTTT	CASSQGGRTVGELFF
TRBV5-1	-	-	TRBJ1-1	TGCGCCAGCAGCTTGACGGGAGCAGAAGCTTTCTTT	CASSLTGAEAFF
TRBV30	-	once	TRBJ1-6	TGTGCCTGGAGTGTCGCCGGCGGGGTTAGCTCACCCCTCCACTTT	CAWSVAGGVSSPLHF
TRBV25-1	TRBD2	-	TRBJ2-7	TGTGCCAGCAGCCCGGGAGGAAGGCACGAGCAGTACTTC	CASSPGGRHEQYF
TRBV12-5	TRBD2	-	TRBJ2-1	TGTGCTAGTGGTTTCCCGGGGACTAGCGGGGGGCCTCACAATGAGCAGTTCTTC	CASGFPGTSGGPHNEQFF
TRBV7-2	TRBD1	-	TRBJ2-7	TGTGCCAGCAGCTTATATCAGGACAGGACCTACGAGCAGTACTTC	CASSLYQDRTYEQYF
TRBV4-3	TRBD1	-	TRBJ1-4	TGCGCCAGCAGCCGCGGGGACAGGGGAGAAAAACTGTTTTTT	CASSRGDRGEKLFF